These 9 T cell receptor beta chains came from one sample sequenced in a study of neurological immune-mediated disorders. TCRdb recomputed calls from the 5' RACE reads with MiXCR, one row per CDR3 protein. The table lists 60,000 to 85,000 distinct CDR3 sequences, around 5.2% of them singletons. Material for sequencing was PBMCs. The receptor source for this set is a man aged 18 to 30 with multiple sclerosis.

This clonotype has a count of ten or more. The chain is built from TRBV5-6 and TRBJ2-2, with TRBD1 matching 7 bases. J was trimmed by 0 bases and V by 2 bases; bases with no gene match: 1. CDR1 is SGHDT and CDR2 is YYEEEE in the germline V gene. The CDR3 has 15 residues. The CDR3 nucleotides are TGTGCCAGCAGCTTAGGGACAGCGAACACCGGGGAGCTGTTTTTT. As protein: CASSLGTANTGELFF. Supplemented by reference TRBV5-6 and TRBJ2-2, the full variable domain reads DAGVTQSPTHLIKTRGQQVTLRCSPKSGHDTVSWYQQALGQGPQFIFQYYEEEERQRGNFPDRFSGHQFPNYSSELNVNALLLGDSALYLCASSLGTANTGELFFGEGSRLTVL.

This clonotype was picked up many times. In DNA form, the CDR3 reads TGTGCCAGCCGCTCCTCTGGGGCCAACGTCCTGACTTTC. Protein product: CASRSSGANVLTF. The V gene is TRBV9, the J gene TRBJ2-6; D is unresolved. The germline V gene encodes CDR1 SGDLS and CDR2 YYNGEE. The V end was cut by 7 bases, the J end by 0 bases, with 5 bases between. The CDR3 spans 13 residues.

This clonotype was seen at least ten times. The CDR3 DNA follows: TGTGCCACCAGTGATTTCGGGACAGCCGGCCTTGAGCAGTTCTTC. Its protein product is CATSDFGTAGLEQFF. This rearrangement joins TRBV24-1 to TRBJ2-1, with 7 bases lining up with TRBD1. The V gene end was trimmed by 1 base and the J gene end by 9 bases; junction bases not matched to a gene: 8. The V gene's germline CDR1 is KGHDR and CDR2 SFDVKD. This CDR3 contains 15 residues.

This clonotype was seen repeatedly, ten times or more. Mismatch with germline at one junction end may stem from a read error. V and J are TRBV10-3 and TRBJ2-1; no clear D. Looked up from germline, CDR1 is ENHRY and CDR2 is SYGVKD. This CDR3 is built from 9 residues. CDR3 coding DNA: TGTGCCATCAGTGACCCGACCGTCTTC. It specifies CAISDPTVF.

This clonotype was found many times. This chain uses TRBV10-3 with TRBJ2-3; tentatively, D is TRBD1 (6 bases). The CDR3 is 14 amino acids. Trimming took 2 bases from V and 4 from J, leaving 10 bases between them. CDR1 is ENHRY and CDR2 is SYGVKD in the germline V gene. CDR3 nucleotide sequence: TGTGCCATCAGTGAGCCAGAGGGGGCAGATACGCAGTATTTT. Translation: CAISEPEGADTQYF.

Remarks on this clonotype: Since a much larger clone is just one base distant, this may be a read error. The chain has TRBV20-1 and TRBJ1-1; D is uncertain. V was pared by 6 bases and J by 0 bases, with 11 bases between. The CDR3 consists of 13 residues. Per the germline V gene, CDR1 is DFQATT and CDR2 is SNEGSKA (reference sequence). Written as DNA, the CDR3 is TGCAGTGCCACGAAGAGGATGAACACTGAAGCTTTCTTT. Its protein is CSATKRMNTEAFF.

This clonotype was recorded many times. This sequence joins TRBV5-1 and TRBJ2-4, with TRBD1 matching over 9 bases. V gave up 0 bases and J gave up 9 bases; unmatched junction bases: 7. This CDR3 spans 15 amino acids. Germline CDR1 SGHRS, CDR2 YFSETQ. For the CDR3, the DNA is TGCGCCAGCAGCTTGGAATCCGGACAGGGGACCATTCAGTACTTC. It is translated as CASSLESGQGTIQYF. The full variable domain, its missing parts supplied by reference TRBV5-1 and TRBJ2-4, is KAGVTQTPRYLIKTRGQQVTLSCSPISGHRSVSWYQQTPGQGLQFLFEYFSETQRNKGNFPGRFSGRQFSNSRSEMNVSTLELGDSALYLCASSLESGQGTIQYFGAGTRLSVL.

This clonotype was detected a few times. A much larger clone is a single base away; this may be a read error. The V gene is TRBV11-3, the J gene TRBJ2-2; D is uncertain. The CDR3 loop spans 13 amino acids. The germline V gene encodes CDR1 SGHNT and CDR2 YENEEA. V was shortened by 5 bases and J by 7 bases, with 11 bases between the two germline ends. Here the CDR3 DNA reads TGTGCCAGCAGCGCCGGTATGGTCGGGGAGCTGTTTTTT. Translated, it gives CASSAGMVGELFF.

This clonotype was observed many times. This chain links TRBV12-3 or TRBV12-4 with TRBJ2-2; TRBD1 might be the D (8 bases). This CDR3 comprises 15 residues. V was pared by 6 bases and J by 5 bases, with 16 bases between. The CDR3, as DNA: TGTGCCAGCAGACTATACAGGGGGGGGACCGGGGAGCTGTTTTTT. It encodes CASRLYRGGTGELFF.